This T cell receptor beta chain was recovered during a study of blood T cells in healthy people across ages. A few counts support this clonotype. Next came a second PCR, run for about 7 to 12 cycles, which used a sample-barcoded 5' primer along with a J-beta primer mix. TCRdb re-called the 5' RACE reads with MiXCR, one entry per CDR3 protein. This sample has roughly 700,000 distinct CDR3 sequences, with 20% to 25% found just once. These data were likewise used in another study, on T cells of mothers and their children.

Sequenced sample: blood. This receptor was taken from a boy aged 5-17 years in good health.

CDR3 nucleotide sequence: TGCGCCAGCAGCTTGCTTGCTGGCAGGGAAGAGACCCAGTACTTC. Its protein is CASSLLAGREETQYF. This chain links TRBV5-1 with TRBJ2-5; possible D gene TRBD1, 5 bases. Germline-derived CDR1 and CDR2 are SGHRS and YFSETQ. The CDR3 has 15 residues. Trimming removed 1 base from V and 3 bases from J, with 13 bases in between.